This entry is about one T cell receptor beta chain. The antigen is not known. The data were produced by immunoSEQ multiplex PCR, yet TCRdb's version contains in-frame clones alone and is incomplete. The sample yields about 19,000 clones, 92% seen once. The sample comes from a study of untreated major depressive disorder. General study points: Compared with controls, depressed patients showed more TRBV05-01 (Vbeta 5.1) usage in CD4+ T cells.

Participants were all of European descent. CD4+ T cell purity was typically approximately 95%. Trimming removed 3 bases at V and 3 bases at J, with 11 bases between. This CDR3 has 14 amino acids. The germline CDR1 and CDR2 sequences are PRHDT and FYEKMQ (reference sequence). The V gene is TRBV13, the J gene TRBJ1-2; TRBD1 might be the D (6 bases). Sequencing was done on a sample of CD4+ T cells from PBMCs. This clonotype originated in a woman aged 40 to 50 with major depressive disorder. The CDR3 sequence is CASSLTGKYYGYTF. Here the CDR3 DNA reads TGTGCCAGCAGCTTGACAGGAAAGTACTATGGCTACACCTTC.